The source of this T cell receptor (beta chain) is a study of T-cell reconstitution after alpha-beta-depleted transplantation in children. As it was prepared, the TCRbeta library received unique molecular identifiers. TCRdb processed the PCR reads anew with MiXCR; each CDR3 protein has one entry. Among a few hundred thousand distinct CDR3 sequences listed, 27% were seen once. Overall study results and limits: Reported findings indicate that, about two months after transplant, alpha-beta T cells came from several hundred expanded clones, which were derived from non-depleted graft cells. T-cell numbers and diversity, one year after transplant, stemmed largely from T cells that were newly produced. Recipient T cells and thymic progenitors that survived were the source of the high TCRbeta diversity seen at day 60 in some patients.

The CDR3 contains 18 residues. Looked up from germline, CDR1 is SGHRS and CDR2 is YFSETQ. Trimming cost V 0 bases and J 2 bases, with 20 bases left between them. This clonotype was observed a handful of times. No antigen is known for it. The receptor was isolated from a boy under two years old with Wiskott-Aldrich syndrome, due to receive a stem cell transplant. The V and J genes are TRBV5-1 and TRBJ2-5; D is perhaps TRBD1 or TRBD2 (5 bases each). The source was PBMCs, collected before TCRalphabeta/CD19-depleted stem cell transplant. CDR3: CASSLGIGGLLLQETQYF. For the CDR3, the DNA is TGCGCCAGCAGCTTGGGAATTGGGGGATTGCTGCTTCAAGAGACCCAGTACTTC.